The TCR beta chain described here comes from a study of identical twins. Germline lookup yields CDR1 SGHAT and CDR2 FQDESV (reference sequence). The V gene end was trimmed by 0 bases and the J gene end by 3 bases; junction bases not matched to a gene: 4. The CDR3 extends over 18 amino acids. This clonotype was counted many times. Its antigen is as yet unknown. The study, taken as a whole, reports: A lower insertion count was a feature of abundant cord blood beta clonotypes, with no such feature in memory repertoires. There is a chance that invariant MAIT and iNKT cells partially muddied zero-insertion analyses.

A universal primer site arose from template switching, and cDNA bore unique molecular identifiers. TCRdb reprocessed the 5' RACE reads via MiXCR and lists one record per CDR3 protein. The sample carries 400,000 to 500,000 distinct CDR3 sequences, roughly 20% recorded once. All donors comprised healthy Caucasians. The sequenced sample was naive T cells sorted from blood. This clonotype was sampled from a man aged 50 to 59 in good health. V and J are TRBV11-1 and TRBJ2-1; TRBD2 matches at 14 bases. CDR3 DNA: TGTGCCAGCAGCTTAGCGGGACTAGCGGGAGTGAACTACAATGAGCAGTTCTTC. Protein sequence: CASSLAGLAGVNYNEQFF.